A single sample gave rise to the 16 T cell receptor beta chains below, sequenced in a study of T cells in Graves' hyperthyroidism and ophthalmopathy. Using RNA transcripts as the source, TCR beta CDR3 regions were amplified. The study used the HTBI primer set for a first-round RT-PCR of the TCR CDR3. TCRdb re-analysed the multiplex PCR reads in MiXCR, keeping a single row per CDR3 protein. Of a few hundred thousand distinct CDR3 sequences listed, around 15% are singletons. Source material: blood. The receptors were gathered from a woman in her late teens or twenties with Graves' hyperthyroidism.

This clonotype was detected many times. This rearrangement joins TRBV28 to TRBJ2-7; tentatively, D is TRBD2 (6 bases). Trimming took off 7 bases at V and 2 bases at J, with 15 bases between the two ends. Germline-derived CDR1 and CDR2 are MDHEN and SYDVKM. This CDR3 is built from 14 residues. The CDR3 DNA reads TGTGCCAGCATTGCCCCGGGGGATACCTACGAGCAGTACTTC. Translation gives CASIAPGDTYEQYF. The full variable domain, rest sourced from reference TRBV28 and TRBJ2-7, is DVKVTQSSRYLVKRTGEKVFLECVQDMDHENMFWYRQDPGLGLRLIYFSYDVKMKEKGDIPEGYSVSREKKERFSLILESASTNQTSMYLCASIAPGDTYEQYFGPGTRLTVT.

This clonotype was seen more than once but under ten times. The rearrangement uses TRBV20-1 and TRBJ1-6; weak D call: TRBD1 (5 bases). V was shortened by 1 base and J by 8 bases, with 15 bases between the two germline ends. This CDR3 has 15 residues. Germline assignment: CDR1 DFQATT and CDR2 SNEGSKA (reference sequence). CDR3 protein: CSARVTAGRDSPLHF. Written as DNA, the CDR3 is TGCAGTGCTAGAGTTACCGCAGGGAGGGATTCACCCCTCCACTTT.

This clonotype was counted only a few times. The chain combines TRBV6-1 with TRBJ2-1, with 13 bases lining up with TRBD2. The ends lost 6 bases at V and 8 bases at J; junction bases unmatched: 10. Per the germline V gene, CDR1 is MNHNS and CDR2 is SASEGT. This CDR3 spans 16 amino acids. CDR3 nucleotide sequence: TGTGCCAGCAGCCTCCTGGGACTAGCGGGAAACGATGAGCAGTTCTTC. It yields the protein CASSLLGLAGNDEQFF.

The table lists this clonotype with many counts. The chain recombines TRBV7-8 with TRBJ1-5; D perhaps matches TRBD1 (5 bases). With 0 bases removed from V and 6 bases from J, the gap between germline ends came to 15 bases. The length of the CDR3 is 16 residues. Germline CDR1 and CDR2: SGHVS and FQNEAQ. The chain's CDR3 is CASSLAGLSASQPQHF. Written as DNA, the CDR3 is TGTGCCAGCAGCTTAGCGGGACTAAGCGCGAGTCAGCCCCAGCATTTT.

The rearrangement uses TRBV12-3 or TRBV12-4 and TRBJ1-3; 8 nucleotides match TRBD1. The CDR3 consists of 14 residues. The trim removed 6 bases at V and 3 bases at J, leaving 4 bases unmatched. CDR3 sequence reads: CASSLGQGGNTIYF. The CDR3 DNA follows: TGTGCCAGCAGCCTTGGACAGGGTGGAAACACCATATATTTT.

The chain is built from TRBV9 and TRBJ2-7; 7 nucleotides agree with TRBD2. CDR1 and CDR2 from the germline V gene are SGDLS and YYNGEE. The V and J ends lost 0 bases and 0 bases, in that order; junction bases with no gene match: 3. The CDR3 is 15 amino acids. The DNA of the CDR3 is TGTGCCAGCAGCGTAGCGCTAGCGGACTCCTACGAGCAGTACTTC. This encodes CASSVALADSYEQYF.

This chain uses TRBV7-9 with TRBJ2-1; 8 nucleotides line up with TRBD2. The CDR3 runs 16 residues. The V gene's germline CDR1 is SEHNR and CDR2 FQNEAQ (reference sequence). V trimming: 2 bases; J trimming: 6 bases; junction bases outside the gene matches: 9. CDR3 in amino acids: CASSLFRGGGSNEQFF. In DNA, the CDR3 is TGTGCCAGCAGCTTATTTCGGGGGGGAGGTAGCAATGAGCAGTTCTTC.

The rearrangement uses TRBV27 and TRBJ1-1, with D hard to call. V lost 3 bases to trimming and J lost 4 bases, with 9 bases between them. Per germline, CDR1 MNHEY and CDR2 SMNVEV (reference sequence). The CDR3 consists of 13 residues. The chain's CDR3 is CASSFEESTEAFF. In nucleotides, the CDR3 is TGTGCCAGCAGTTTTGAAGAGAGCACTGAAGCTTTCTTT.

The chain joins TRBV6-1 to TRBJ1-2; 11 bases fit TRBD1. Germline loops: CDR1 MNHNS, CDR2 SASEGT. V lost 5 bases and J lost 8; bases outside the gene matches: 10. This CDR3 has 15 amino acids. The CDR3 loop is CASSYYGQGARGYTF. Written as DNA, the CDR3 is TGTGCCAGCAGTTATTACGGACAGGGGGCGCGGGGCTACACCTTC.

The chain links TRBV12-3 or TRBV12-4 to TRBJ2-3; 15 bases map to TRBD2. V gave up 6 bases and J gave up 3 bases; unmatched junction bases: 10. The CDR3 covers 18 residues. In DNA, the CDR3 is TGTGCCAGCAGCTCGGGGGGGGGACTAGCGGGAGGAACAGATACGCAGTATTTT. This gives the protein CASSSGGGLAGGTDTQYF.

This clonotype has just a few counts. CDR3 bases: TGTGCCAGCAGCTTAGCAGACAGCCAGAAGCAGTTCTTC. This sequence encodes CASSLADSQKQFF. The V and J genes are TRBV7-6 and TRBJ2-1; weak D call: TRBD1 (5 bases). Germline V gene sequence: CDR1 SGHVS, CDR2 FNYEAQ. The CDR3 extends over 13 amino acids. Between the trimmed V and J ends, which lost 0 bases and 11 bases, there was a span of 11 bases.

The V call is TRBV28, the J call TRBJ1-5; maybe TRBD1 (6 bases). The length of the CDR3 is 15 residues. V was trimmed by 5 bases and J by 7 bases, leaving 18 bases between them. CDR1 and CDR2 from the germline V gene are MDHEN and SYDVKM. As DNA, the CDR3 is TGTGCCAGCAGTGACATCCGGGGGCTGGGGCAGCCCCAGCATTTT. Translation gives CASSDIRGLGQPQHF.

This clonotype was counted ten times or more. The genes are TRBV30 and TRBJ1-1; D gene unclear. The V and J ends lost 4 bases and 3 bases respectively, with 9 bases between them. The CDR3 contains 12 residues. The germline V gene has CDR1 GTSNPN and CDR2 SVGIG (reference sequence). The CDR3 sequence is CAWTRRDTEAFF. The DNA of the CDR3 is TGTGCCTGGACGAGGCGGGACACTGAAGCTTTCTTT.

This clonotype was seen many times. Germline and junction disagree at one end, which may indicate a read error. This chain links TRBV7-7 with TRBJ1-4; no clear D. CDR1 SSHAT and CDR2 FNYEAQ come from the germline V gene (reference sequence). This CDR3 has 13 residues. The CDR3 DNA reads as TGTGCTAGCAGTCATGGACTTAATGAAAAACTGTTTTTT. Translation gives CASSHGLNEKLFF.

This clonotype has a handful of counts. The J gene is TRBJ1-4, the V gene TRBV14, with TRBD1 as a possible D gene (5 bases). The CDR3 has 16 residues. The germline gives CDR1 SGHDN, CDR2 FVKESK. The germline V and J ends were trimmed by 2 bases and 0 bases, with 10 bases remaining between them. CDR3 sequence: CASSQRSGTTNEKLFF. In DNA form, the CDR3 reads TGTGCCAGCAGCCAACGGTCAGGGACAACTAATGAAAAACTGTTTTTT. Full variable domain (missing parts from reference TRBV14 and TRBJ1-4): EAGVTQFPSHSVIEKGQTVTLRCDPISGHDNLYWYRRVMGKEIKFLLHFVKESKQDESGMPNNRFLAERTGGTYSTLKVQPAELEDSGVYFCASSQRSGTTNEKLFFGSGTQLSVL.

In its sample, this clonotype was seen many times. This rearrangement joins TRBV27 to TRBJ2-3; 9 bases agree with TRBD1. The J segment lost 6 bases and the V segment lost 6 bases, leaving 13 bases of the junction unmatched. This CDR3 region has 16 residues. The germline CDR1 and CDR2 sequences are MNHEY and SMNVEV (reference sequence). CDR3 region: CASSLLPGQGSDTQYF. In DNA form, the CDR3 reads TGTGCCAGCAGCCTTCTTCCGGGACAGGGCTCGGATACGCAGTATTTT.